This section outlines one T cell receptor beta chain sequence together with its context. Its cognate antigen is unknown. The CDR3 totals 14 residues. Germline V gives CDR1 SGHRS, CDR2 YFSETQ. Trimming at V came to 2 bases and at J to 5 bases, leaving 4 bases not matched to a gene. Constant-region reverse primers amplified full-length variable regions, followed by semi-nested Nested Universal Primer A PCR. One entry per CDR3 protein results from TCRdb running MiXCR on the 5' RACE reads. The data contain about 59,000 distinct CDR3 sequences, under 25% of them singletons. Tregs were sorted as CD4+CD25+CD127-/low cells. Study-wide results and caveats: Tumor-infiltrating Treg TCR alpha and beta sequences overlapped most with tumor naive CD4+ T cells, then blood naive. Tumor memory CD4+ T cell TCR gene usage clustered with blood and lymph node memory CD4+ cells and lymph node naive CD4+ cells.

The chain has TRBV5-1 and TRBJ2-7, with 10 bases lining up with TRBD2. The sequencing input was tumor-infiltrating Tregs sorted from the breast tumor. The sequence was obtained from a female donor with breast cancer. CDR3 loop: CASSLSGRADEQYF. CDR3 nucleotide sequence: TGCGCCAGCAGCTTAAGCGGGAGGGCCGACGAGCAGTACTTC.